Below, 18 T cell receptor beta chains from the same sample are listed, as sequenced in a study of cytomegalovirus exposure and HLA in healthy donors. The primer mix had 60 Vbeta and 13 Jbeta primers. Libraries were prepared by immunoSEQ multiplex PCR; TCRdb keeps only in-frame clonotypes and omits some of them. This sample carries 100,000 to 150,000 clones, 80% to 85% of them seen once, and the ten largest clones take 1%. The sample was PBMCs. The receptors come from a human donor in good health.

This chain uses TRBV6-4 with TRBJ1-6, with D hard to call. CDR3 length: 14 amino acids. V was clipped by 3 bases and J by 7 bases, with 10 bases between them. Germline V gene lookup returns CDR1 MRHNA and CDR2 SNTAGT. The CDR3 region has the DNA TGTGCCAGCAGTGAACAACAGAACAATTCACCCCTCCACTTT. Translated, it gives CASSEQQNNSPLHF.

The chain employs TRBV2 and TRBJ2-3; a weak D match, TRBD2 (5 bases). V lost 7 bases, J lost 4 bases, and 12 bases lay in between. CDR1 and CDR2 from the germline V gene are SNHLY and FYNNEI. This CDR3 region has 13 residues. The chain's CDR3 is CASTLENADTQYF. CDR3 bases: TGTGCCAGCACACTAGAGAACGCAGATACGCAGTATTTT.

This sequence joins TRBV6-5 and TRBJ1-5, with TRBD1 matching over 12 bases. The CDR3 runs 14 residues. J lost 6 bases, V lost 5 bases, and 2 bases had no gene match. Germline CDR1 is MNHEY and CDR2 is SVGAGI. The CDR3 DNA is TGTGCCAGCAGTGGGACAGGGGGCTTTCAGCCCCAGCATTTT. Its translation: CASSGTGGFQPQHF.

The chain carries TRBV4-2 and TRBJ2-7; 8 bases are a match to TRBD1. The V segment lost 8 bases and the J segment 0 bases; nucleotides outside the gene matches: 6. Germline assignment: CDR1 LGHNA and CDR2 YNFKEQ. This CDR3 region has 14 residues. The CDR3 sequence is CASGRDRSSYEQYF. The DNA of the CDR3 is TGTGCCAGCGGCCGGGACAGGAGCTCCTACGAGCAGTACTTC.

V usage is TRBV5-8 and J usage is TRBJ2-7; 9 nucleotides align to TRBD1. V shed 4 bases and J 0 bases; nucleotides not matched to a gene: 8. Germline CDR1 and CDR2: SGHTS and YDEGEE. The CDR3 is 16 residues long. Here the CDR3 DNA reads TGTGCCAGCAGCCGCGTGACAGGGGGAAGCTCCTACGAGCAGTACTTC. Protein sequence: CASSRVTGGSSYEQYF. The entire variable domain, with the rest obtained from reference TRBV5-8 and TRBJ2-7, is as follows: EAGVTQSPTHLIKTRGQQATLRCSPISGHTSVYWYQQALGLGLQFLLWYDEGEERNRGNFPPRFSGRQFPNYSSELNVNALELEDSALYLCASSRVTGGSSYEQYFGPGTRLTVT.

The chain uses TRBV6-1 and TRBJ1-4, with 7 bases aligning to TRBD1. The V gene's germline CDR1 is MNHNS and CDR2 SASEGT. The CDR3 runs to 16 residues. V was pared by 3 bases and J by 4 bases, with 8 bases of the junction left unmatched. The DNA for the CDR3 is TGTGCCAGCAGTGATCTCGTGACAGGGAGTAATGAAAAACTGTTTTTT. Translating gives CASSDLVTGSNEKLFF.

The chain employs TRBV2 and TRBJ2-7, with TRBD2 matching over 10 bases. With 8 bases clipped from V and 4 bases from J, the junction kept 11 bases outside the gene matches. The CDR3 length is 15 residues. Germline V CDR1 and CDR2: SNHLY, FYNNEI. The CDR3 nucleotides are TGTGCCAGCTTTCCGGCGACTAGCGGGCTGTACGAGCAGTACTTC. Residues: CASFPATSGLYEQYF.

The genes are TRBV19 and TRBJ1-5, with D perhaps matching TRBD1 (6 bases). Germline CDR1 reads LNHDA; CDR2 reads SQIVND (reference sequence). V lost 3 bases, J lost 6 bases, and 9 bases lay in between. CDR3 length: 13 residues. In nucleotides, the CDR3 is TGTGCCAGTAGTATTTGGACAGTTCAGCCCCAGCATTTT. This encodes CASSIWTVQPQHF. Supplemented by reference TRBV19 and TRBJ1-5, the full variable domain reads DGGITQSPKYLFRKEGQNVTLSCEQNLNHDAMYWYRQDPGQGLRLIYYSQIVNDFQKGDIAEGYSVSREKKESFPLTVTSAQKNPTAFYLCASSIWTVQPQHFGDGTRLSIL.

The chain joins TRBV27 to TRBJ1-5, with a possible D match to TRBD1 (6 bases). The CDR3 length is 15 residues. The germline V gene encodes CDR1 MNHEY and CDR2 SMNVEV (reference sequence). With 3 bases removed from V and 7 bases from J, the gap between germline ends came to 16 bases. The CDR3 DNA reads TGTGCCAGCAGTTTCTCTTCAGGGGTGCGGCAGCCCCAGCATTTT. Its translation: CASSFSSGVRQPQHF.

The CDR3, as DNA: TGTGCCAGCAGCGACAGGGGGCTCACTGAAGCTTTCTTT. Translating gives CASSDRGLTEAFF. This chain uses TRBV7-3 with TRBJ1-1; 10 bases are shared with TRBD1. The CDR3 length is 13 residues. Germline CDR1 SGHTA, CDR2 FQGTGA. The V segment lost 5 bases and the J segment 4 bases; nucleotides outside the gene matches: 1.

J is TRBJ2-7 and V is TRBV28, with TRBD1 identical over 9 bases. The V and J ends lost 6 bases and 1 base, in that order; junction bases with no gene match: 7. Germline V gene lookup returns CDR1 MDHEN and CDR2 SYDVKM. The CDR3 length is 15 residues. The CDR3 here is CASRPRDRVSYEQYF. CDR3 nucleotides: TGTGCCAGCAGGCCCCGGGACAGGGTTTCCTACGAGCAGTACTTC.

The V gene is TRBV18, the J gene TRBJ1-1, with a weak D call TRBD1 (6 bases). The CDR3 contains 14 residues. Germline-derived CDR1 and CDR2 are KGHSH and LQKENI. The ends were cut back, 5 bases at V and 4 bases at J, with 14 bases in the middle. CDR3 DNA sequence: TGTGCCAGCTCATACAGACAGGAAATCACTGAAGCTTTCTTT. This encodes CASSYRQEITEAFF.

The V and J genes are TRBV21-1 and TRBJ1-6; the table assigns TRBD1, which was not confirmed against the DNA. TRBV21-1 is flagged as a pseudogene. CDR3 length equals 17 residues. The CDR3 loop reads CASSIPPGQEKSSPLHF. Here the CDR3 DNA reads TGTGCCAGCAGCATACCACCGGGACAGGAAAAATCATCACCCCTCCACTTT.

The chain uses TRBV7-2 and TRBJ2-1, with 7 positions matching TRBD2. The CDR3 contains 16 residues. J lost 6 bases, V lost 5 bases, and 13 bases had no gene match. Germline CDR1 is SGHTA and CDR2 is FQGNSA. CDR3 bases: TGTGCCAGCAGCAACGTACTGGGGGGGTCGATCAATGAGCAGTTCTTC. It encodes CASSNVLGGSINEQFF.

Comments on this clone: The junction shows a germline mismatch at one end, possibly a read error. J is TRBJ2-1 and V is TRBV7-9, with a weak D call TRBD1 (5 bases). The CDR3 runs 13 residues. CDR1 is SEHNR and CDR2 is FQNEAQ in the germline V gene (reference sequence). CDR3 sequence: CSSRTTENNEQFF. CDR3 sequence (DNA): TGTTCCAGCAGGACGACAGAGAACAATGAGCAGTTCTTC.

Comment on this clone: The junction departs from the called germline gene at one end, perhaps through a read error. Other DNA sequences in the sample encode the same CDR3. The J gene is TRBJ2-7, the V gene TRBV4-1; D ambiguous. CDR1 MGHRA and CDR2 YSYEKL come from the germline V gene. This CDR3 region has 16 residues. In nucleotides, the CDR3 is TGTGCCAGCAGCCAAGTTCAGGCTTCACGAGCCTACGAGCAGTACTTC. It specifies CASSQVQASRAYEQYF.

The chain carries TRBV5-1 and TRBJ2-3, with a possible D match to TRBD2 (6 bases). V dropped 0 bases and J dropped 4 bases, with 9 bases sitting between them. Germline loops: CDR1 SGHRS, CDR2 YFSETQ. The CDR3 is 14 residues long. CDR3 protein: CASSLAGGADTQYF. The DNA for the CDR3 is TGCGCCAGCAGCTTGGCCGGAGGGGCAGATACGCAGTATTTT.

In regard to this clone: The same CDR3 also results from other DNA sequences found in this sample. The chain couples TRBV4-1 to TRBJ2-7; 11 nucleotides align to TRBD1. In germline, CDR1 is MGHRA, CDR2 YSYEKL. The CDR3 is made up of 15 amino acids. V shed 0 bases and J 3 bases; nucleotides not matched to a gene: 1. The CDR3 bases are TGCGCCAGCAGCCAAGATGGGACAGGGGGCTACGAGCAGTACTTC. Translation gives CASSQDGTGGYEQYF.